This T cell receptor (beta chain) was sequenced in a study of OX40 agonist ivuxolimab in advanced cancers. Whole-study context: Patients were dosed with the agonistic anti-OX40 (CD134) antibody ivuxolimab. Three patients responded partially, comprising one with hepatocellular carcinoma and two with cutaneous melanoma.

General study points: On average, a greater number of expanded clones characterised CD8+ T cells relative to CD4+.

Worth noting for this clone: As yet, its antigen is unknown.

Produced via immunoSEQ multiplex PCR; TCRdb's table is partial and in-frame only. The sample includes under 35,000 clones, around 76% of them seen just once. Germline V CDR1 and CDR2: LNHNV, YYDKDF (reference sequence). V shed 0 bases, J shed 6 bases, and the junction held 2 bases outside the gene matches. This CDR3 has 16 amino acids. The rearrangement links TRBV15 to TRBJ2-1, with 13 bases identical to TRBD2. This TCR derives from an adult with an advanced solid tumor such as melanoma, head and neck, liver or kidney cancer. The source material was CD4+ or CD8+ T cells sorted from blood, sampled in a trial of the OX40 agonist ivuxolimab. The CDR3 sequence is CATSRELAGGVNEQFF. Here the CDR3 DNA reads TGTGCCACCAGCAGAGAACTAGCGGGAGGGGTCAATGAGCAGTTCTTC.